These 24 T cell receptor beta chains came from one sample sequenced in a study of siplizumab effects on memory and regulatory T cells. Libraries were prepared by immunoSEQ multiplex PCR; TCRdb keeps only in-frame clonotypes and omits some of them. The table records more than 85,000 clones, approximately 90% of them present only once. Sequenced sample: CD4+ T cells sorted from blood. The receptor source for this set is a human donor in good health.

DNA of the CDR3: TGTGCCAGCAGTTTCCAGACAGGGAATTCACCCCTCCACTTT. This sequence encodes CASSFQTGNSPLHF. This chain joins TRBV28 and TRBJ1-6; 7 bases line up with TRBD1. The CDR3 consists of 14 residues. Trimming removed 3 bases from V and 7 bases from J; junction bases left unmatched: 3. The germline gives CDR1 MDHEN, CDR2 SYDVKM.

The chain has TRBV11-2 and TRBJ2-1, with D uncertain. In germline, CDR1 is SGHAT, CDR2 FQNNGV. V was shortened by 6 bases and J by 4 bases, with 13 bases between the two germline ends. The CDR3 has 14 amino acids. The CDR3 here is CASRKVGSYNEQFF. DNA of the CDR3: TGTGCCAGCAGAAAGGTTGGATCTTACAATGAGCAGTTCTTC.

The chain uses TRBV4-1 and TRBJ2-1, with a tentative D call TRBD1 (5 bases). Germline lookup yields CDR1 MGHRA and CDR2 YSYEKL. CDR3 length: 18 amino acids. V was shortened by 0 bases and J by 3 bases, with 18 bases between the two germline ends. Here the CDR3 reads CASSQEGYGAANYNEQFF. The CDR3 DNA reads TGCGCCAGCAGCCAAGAAGGTTATGGGGCGGCTAACTACAATGAGCAGTTCTTC.

The V gene is TRBV9, the J gene TRBJ2-3; D might be TRBD1 (6 bases). The germline V gene encodes CDR1 SGDLS and CDR2 YYNGEE. The CDR3 consists of 14 residues. The ends were cut back, 4 bases at V and 1 base at J, with 10 bases in the middle. CDR3 bases: TGTGCCAGCAGCCCACGGACAGGCACAGATACGCAGTATTTT. It encodes CASSPRTGTDTQYF.

CDR3 bases: TGCGCCAGCAGACAGACAGTGGGGGTTACCTACGAGCAGTACTTC. Translated, it gives CASRQTVGVTYEQYF. The J gene is TRBJ2-7, the V gene TRBV5-1; D might be TRBD1 or TRBD2, each matching 5 bases. CDR1 is SGHRS, CDR2 YFSETQ, per germline. Trimming took off 5 bases at V and 2 bases at J, with 17 bases between the two ends. The CDR3 covers 15 residues.

This chain connects TRBV7-2 to TRBJ2-1; D unclear. V dropped 1 base and J dropped 4 bases, with 5 bases sitting between them. This CDR3 has 13 residues. CDR1 is SGHTA, CDR2 FQGNSA, per germline. The CDR3 spells CASSLVSYNEQFF. The CDR3 nucleotides are TGTGCCAGCAGCTTAGTAAGTTACAATGAGCAGTTCTTC.

The chain is built from TRBV6-1 and TRBJ2-3; the D gene is possibly TRBD2 (7 bases). The CDR3 covers 17 residues. In germline, CDR1 is MNHNS, CDR2 SASEGT. Trimming left V 1 base short and J 2 bases short, with 16 bases between. DNA for the CDR3: TGTGCCAGCAGTGAAGGGGGGGCCGGGACTAACACAGATACGCAGTATTTT. Encoded protein: CASSEGGAGTNTDTQYF.

The rearrangement uses TRBV5-6 and TRBJ2-1; the D gene is possibly TRBD2 (5 bases). The germline V and J ends were trimmed by 0 bases and 1 base, with 5 bases remaining between them. This CDR3 region has 14 residues. Germline-derived CDR1 and CDR2 are SGHDT and YYEEEE. The CDR3 bases are TGTGCCAGCAGCTTGGGGACTTCCTACAATGAGCAGTTCTTC. Translating gives CASSLGTSYNEQFF.

The V gene is TRBV7-8, the J gene TRBJ2-7; weak D call: TRBD2 (6 bases). The germline V gene has CDR1 SGHVS and CDR2 FQNEAQ. The CDR3 has 13 residues. Trimming took off 5 bases at V and 2 bases at J, with 10 bases between the two ends. The CDR3 nucleotides are TGTGCCAGCAGCCGAGAGCGGGCCTACGAGCAGTACTTC. Translated: CASSRERAYEQYF.

The genes are TRBV2 and TRBJ2-5, with D tentatively TRBD1 (7 bases). The V and J ends lost 7 bases and 3 bases respectively, with 12 bases between them. From germline, CDR1 is SNHLY and CDR2 FYNNEI. The CDR3 contains 13 residues. The CDR3 DNA reads as TGTGCCAGCACGCGGGACAGCAAAGAGACCCAGTACTTC. Protein: CASTRDSKETQYF.

The V gene is TRBV11-2, the J gene TRBJ2-1, with TRBD2 matching over 7 bases. The CDR3 length is 15 residues. The V and J ends lost 5 bases and 4 bases, in that order; junction bases with no gene match: 8. Germline assignment: CDR1 SGHAT and CDR2 FQNNGV. The CDR3 DNA reads as TGTGCCAGCAGCCGCTTGGGGACTACTTACAATGAGCAGTTCTTC. This codes for CASSRLGTTYNEQFF.

V usage is TRBV19 and J usage is TRBJ1-3; D not resolved. CDR1 LNHDA and CDR2 SQIVND come from the germline V gene (reference sequence). V was clipped by 0 bases and J by 2 bases, with 8 bases between them. The CDR3 length is 15 residues. The CDR3 loop is CASSIEAATGNTIYF. CDR3 nucleotides: TGTGCCAGTAGTATAGAGGCAGCAACTGGAAACACCATATATTTT.

CDR3 residues: CASSFHEKLFF. The DNA for the CDR3 is TGTGCCAGCAGCTTCCATGAAAAACTGTTTTTT. The J gene is TRBJ1-4, the V gene TRBV11-2; no clear D. Germline values: CDR1 SGHAT, CDR2 FQNNGV. Trimming took off 3 bases at V and 6 bases at J, with 2 bases between the two ends. The CDR3 runs to 11 residues.

J is TRBJ1-1 and V is TRBV2; D is perhaps TRBD1 (5 bases). V gave up 6 bases and J gave up 1 base, with 15 bases separating them. The CDR3 runs to 15 residues. Germline V gene lookup returns CDR1 SNHLY and CDR2 FYNNEI. Written as DNA, the CDR3 is TGTGCCAGCAGACCCCGAGTAGGGACGAACACTGAAGCTTTCTTT. Translating gives CASRPRVGTNTEAFF.

The rearrangement uses TRBV5-1 and TRBJ1-6, with TRBD1 identical over 7 bases. V lost 4 bases, J lost 7 bases, and 5 bases stayed unmatched. Germline V gene data show CDR1 as SGHRS and CDR2 as YFSETQ. CDR3 length: 14 residues. Here the CDR3 DNA reads TGCGCCAGCAGCCGCGACAGGGACAATTCACCCCTCCACTTT. It is translated as CASSRDRDNSPLHF.

The chain couples TRBV4-2 to TRBJ2-5; 8 bases agree with TRBD2. The DNA end lines up better with TRBJ2-7; the J call may be wrong. Germline V gene data show CDR1 as LGHNA and CDR2 as YNFKEQ. This CDR3 is 18 amino acids long. The CDR3: CASSPGAAGVGGSYEQYF. The CDR3 region has the DNA TGTGCCAGCAGCCCTGGGGCAGCGGGAGTCGGAGGCTCCTACGAGCAGTACTTC.

The V and J genes are TRBV27 and TRBJ2-6; D gene ambiguous. The CDR3 is 15 residues long. The V gene's germline CDR1 is MNHEY and CDR2 SMNVEV (reference sequence). The V end was cut by 6 bases, the J end by 2 bases, with 11 bases between. The CDR3 DNA reads TGTGCCAGCAGAAGGACGGTAACTGGGGCCAACGTCCTGACTTTC. It yields the protein CASRRTVTGANVLTF.

V usage is TRBV7-6 and J usage is TRBJ2-6; unclear D gene. V shed 1 base and J shed 3 bases, with 4 bases lying between them. This CDR3 is 14 amino acids long. Germline assignment: CDR1 SGHVS and CDR2 FNYEAQ. This CDR3 reads CASSLDRGANVLTF. CDR3 sequence (DNA): TGTGCCAGCAGCTTAGATCGTGGGGCCAACGTCCTGACTTTC.

V is TRBV19 and J is TRBJ2-7; 13 bases are a match to TRBD2. Germline CDR1 reads LNHDA; CDR2 reads SQIVND (reference sequence). The CDR3 contains 16 residues. V trimming: 4 bases; J trimming: 6 bases; junction bases outside the gene matches: 9. The CDR3 loop is CASSRILAGGPREQYF. For the CDR3, the DNA is TGTGCCAGTAGTAGGATACTAGCGGGAGGGCCACGCGAGCAGTACTTC.

CDR3: CASRGGEGKAYNEQFF. CDR3 DNA sequence: TGTGCCAGCAGAGGCGGGGAGGGTAAGGCATACAATGAGCAGTTCTTC. The V gene is TRBV28, the J gene TRBJ2-1; 7 bases line up with TRBD2. Germline V gene data show CDR1 as MDHEN and CDR2 as SYDVKM. J gave up 4 bases and V 6 bases, and 12 bases lay outside the gene matches. CDR3 length: 16 amino acids.

The CDR3 coding sequence is TGCGCCAGCAGCTTGGCATGGTTAAGCACGGGCACAGATACGCAGTATTTT. As protein: CASSLAWLSTGTDTQYF. This rearrangement joins TRBV5-1 to TRBJ2-3, with unresolved D. The CDR3 extends over 17 amino acids. Per the germline V gene, CDR1 is SGHRS and CDR2 is YFSETQ. V gave up 0 bases and J gave up 1 base, with 15 bases separating them.

The V call is TRBV7-3, the J call TRBJ2-5; the match to TRBD2 covers 8 bases. With the DNA end fitting TRBJ2-7 better, the J assignment may be wrong. The V gene's germline CDR1 is SGHTA and CDR2 FQGTGA. There are 15 residues in the CDR3. The DNA of the CDR3 is TGTGCCAGCAGCTTATCCCCCGGGGGGGCGGACGAGCAGTACTTC. Protein product: CASSLSPGGADEQYF.

The V call is TRBV2, the J call TRBJ1-2; tentatively, D is TRBD1 (5 bases). The CDR3 length is 14 residues. The V end was cut by 0 bases, the J end by 6 bases, with 11 bases between. Germline V CDR1 and CDR2: SNHLY, FYNNEI. CDR3 sequence reads: CASSEARGQDGYTF. The CDR3 nucleotides read TGTGCCAGCAGTGAAGCGCGGGGCCAGGATGGCTACACCTTC.

This chain uses TRBV19 with TRBJ2-7, with D tentatively TRBD1 or TRBD2 (5 bases each). Germline V lookup: CDR1 LNHDA, CDR2 SQIVND (reference sequence). This CDR3 comprises 15 residues. V was clipped by 4 bases and J by 0 bases, with 13 bases between them. As DNA, the CDR3 is TGTGCCAGTAGTAAACCGGGACGGATCTCCTACGAGCAGTACTTC. The encoded protein is CASSKPGRISYEQYF. Variable domain in full (rest from reference TRBV19 and TRBJ2-7): DGGITQSPKYLFRKEGQNVTLSCEQNLNHDAMYWYRQDPGQGLRLIYYSQIVNDFQKGDIAEGYSVSREKKESFPLTVTSAQKNPTAFYLCASSKPGRISYEQYFGPGTRLTVT.